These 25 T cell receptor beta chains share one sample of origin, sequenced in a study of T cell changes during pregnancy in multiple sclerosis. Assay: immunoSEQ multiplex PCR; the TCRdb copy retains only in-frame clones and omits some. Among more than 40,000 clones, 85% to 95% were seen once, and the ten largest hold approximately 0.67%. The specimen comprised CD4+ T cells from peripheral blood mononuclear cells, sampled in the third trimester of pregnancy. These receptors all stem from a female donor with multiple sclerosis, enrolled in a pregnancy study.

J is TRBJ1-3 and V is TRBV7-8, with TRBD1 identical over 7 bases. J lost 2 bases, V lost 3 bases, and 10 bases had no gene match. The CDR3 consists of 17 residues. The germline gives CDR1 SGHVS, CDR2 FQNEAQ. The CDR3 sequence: CASSLTGWRATGNTIYF. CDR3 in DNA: TGTGCCAGCAGCTTGACAGGGTGGAGGGCAACTGGAAACACCATATATTTT. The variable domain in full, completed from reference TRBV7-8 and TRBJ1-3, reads GAGVSQSPRYKVAKRGQDVALRCDPISGHVSLFWYQQALGQGPEFLTYFQNEAQLDKSGLPSDRFFAERPEGSVSTLKIQRTQQEDSAVYLCASSLTGWRATGNTIYFGEGSWLTVV.

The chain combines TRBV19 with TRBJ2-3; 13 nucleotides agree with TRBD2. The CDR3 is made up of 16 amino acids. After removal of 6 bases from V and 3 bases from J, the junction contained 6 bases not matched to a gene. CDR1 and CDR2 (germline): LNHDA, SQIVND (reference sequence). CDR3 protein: CASRPLAGGATDTQYF. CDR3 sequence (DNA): TGTGCCAGTAGACCACTAGCGGGAGGGGCGACAGATACGCAGTATTTT.

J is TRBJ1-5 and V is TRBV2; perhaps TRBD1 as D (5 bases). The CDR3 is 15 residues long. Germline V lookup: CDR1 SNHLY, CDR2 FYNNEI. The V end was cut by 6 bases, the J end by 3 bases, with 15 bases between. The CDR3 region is CASSPNTGYNQPQHF. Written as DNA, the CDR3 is TGTGCCAGCAGCCCAAATACAGGATACAATCAGCCCCAGCATTTT. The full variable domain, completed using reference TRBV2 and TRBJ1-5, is EPEVTQTPSHQVTQMGQEVILRCVPISNHLYFYWYRQILGQKVEFLVSFYNNEISEKSEIFDDQFSVERPDGSNFTLKIRSTKLEDSAMYFCASSPNTGYNQPQHFGDGTRLSIL.

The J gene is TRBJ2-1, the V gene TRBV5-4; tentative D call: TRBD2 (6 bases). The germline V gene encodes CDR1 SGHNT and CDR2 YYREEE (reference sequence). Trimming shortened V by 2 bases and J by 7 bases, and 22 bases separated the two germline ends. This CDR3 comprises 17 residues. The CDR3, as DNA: TGTGCCAGCAGCTTAGTAGTTGGCGGGACCGGCCTAAATGAGCAGTTCTTC. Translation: CASSLVVGGTGLNEQFF.

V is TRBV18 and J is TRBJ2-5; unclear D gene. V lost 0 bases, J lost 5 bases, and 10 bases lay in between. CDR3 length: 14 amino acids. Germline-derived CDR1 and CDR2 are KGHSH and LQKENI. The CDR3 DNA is TGTGCCAGCTCACCACCGTCTATTTCGGAGACCCAGTACTTC. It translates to CASSPPSISETQYF.

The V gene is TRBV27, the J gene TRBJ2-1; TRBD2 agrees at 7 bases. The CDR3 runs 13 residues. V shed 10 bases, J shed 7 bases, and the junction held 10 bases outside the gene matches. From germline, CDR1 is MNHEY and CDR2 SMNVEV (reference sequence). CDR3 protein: CATSPNGGNEQFF. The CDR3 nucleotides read TGTGCCACCAGCCCCAACGGGGGGAATGAGCAGTTCTTC.

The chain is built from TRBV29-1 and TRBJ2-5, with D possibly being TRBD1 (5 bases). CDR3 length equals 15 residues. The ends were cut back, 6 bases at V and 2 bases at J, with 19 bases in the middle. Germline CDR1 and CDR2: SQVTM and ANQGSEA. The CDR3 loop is CSVAWVPAGQETQYF. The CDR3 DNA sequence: TGCAGCGTCGCCTGGGTACCGGCAGGGCAAGAGACCCAGTACTTC.

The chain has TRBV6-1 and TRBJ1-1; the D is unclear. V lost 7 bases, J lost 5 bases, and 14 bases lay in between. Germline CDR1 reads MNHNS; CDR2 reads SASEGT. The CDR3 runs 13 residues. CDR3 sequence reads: CASNSVVRTEAFF. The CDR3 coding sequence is TGTGCCAGCAATTCCGTCGTGAGGACTGAAGCTTTCTTT.

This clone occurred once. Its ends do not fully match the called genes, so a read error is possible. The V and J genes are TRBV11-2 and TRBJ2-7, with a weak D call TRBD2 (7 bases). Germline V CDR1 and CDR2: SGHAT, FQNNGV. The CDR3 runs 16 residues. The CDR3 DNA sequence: TGTGCCAGCAGCTTAGGGGAAGGGTGGGGGGGCGCCTATCAAATCTTC. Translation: CASSLGEGWGGAYQIF. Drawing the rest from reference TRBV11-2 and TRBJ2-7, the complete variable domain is EAGVAQSPRYKIIEKRQSVAFWCNPISGHATLYWYQQILGQGPKLLIQFQNNGVVDDSQLPKDRFSAERLKGVDSTLKIQPAKLEDSAVYLCASSLGEGWGGAYQIFGPGTRLTVT.

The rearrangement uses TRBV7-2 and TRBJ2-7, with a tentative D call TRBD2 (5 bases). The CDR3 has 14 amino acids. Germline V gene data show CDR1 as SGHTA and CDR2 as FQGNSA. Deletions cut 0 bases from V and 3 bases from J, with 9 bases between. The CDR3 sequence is CASSLAARDYEQYF. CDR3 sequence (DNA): TGTGCCAGCAGCTTAGCAGCCCGGGACTACGAGCAGTACTTC. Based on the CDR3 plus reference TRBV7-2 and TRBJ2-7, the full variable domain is GAGVSQSPSNKVTEKGKDVELRCDPISGHTALYWYRQSLGQGLEFLIYFQGNSAPDKSGLPSDRFSAERTGGSVSTLTIQRTQQEDSAVYLCASSLAARDYEQYFGPGTRLTVT.

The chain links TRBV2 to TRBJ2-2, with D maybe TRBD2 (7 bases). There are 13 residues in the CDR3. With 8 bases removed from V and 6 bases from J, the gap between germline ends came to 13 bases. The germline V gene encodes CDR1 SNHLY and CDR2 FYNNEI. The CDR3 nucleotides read TGTGCCAGCGGGGGGGCTCGGTCCGGGGAGCTGTTTTTT. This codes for CASGGARSGELFF.

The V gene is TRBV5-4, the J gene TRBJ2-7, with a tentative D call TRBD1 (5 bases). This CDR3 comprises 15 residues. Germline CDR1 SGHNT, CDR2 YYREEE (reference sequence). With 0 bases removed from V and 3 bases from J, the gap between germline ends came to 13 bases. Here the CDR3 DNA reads TGTGCCAGCAGCTTGGAAGGGGCGCGGTTCTACGAGCAGTACTTC. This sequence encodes CASSLEGARFYEQYF.

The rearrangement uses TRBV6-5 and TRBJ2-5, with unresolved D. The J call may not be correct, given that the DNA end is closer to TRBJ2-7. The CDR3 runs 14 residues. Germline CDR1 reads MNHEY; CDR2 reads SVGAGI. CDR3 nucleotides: TGTGCCAGCAGTCCCTCGAGGCCACCCTACGAGCAGTACTTC. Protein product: CASSPSRPPYEQYF.

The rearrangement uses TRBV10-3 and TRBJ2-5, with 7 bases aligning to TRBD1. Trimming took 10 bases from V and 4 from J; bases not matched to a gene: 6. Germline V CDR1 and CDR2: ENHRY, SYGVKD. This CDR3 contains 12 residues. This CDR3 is CATDRVRETQYF. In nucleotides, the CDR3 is TGTGCCACCGACAGGGTGAGAGAGACCCAGTACTTC.

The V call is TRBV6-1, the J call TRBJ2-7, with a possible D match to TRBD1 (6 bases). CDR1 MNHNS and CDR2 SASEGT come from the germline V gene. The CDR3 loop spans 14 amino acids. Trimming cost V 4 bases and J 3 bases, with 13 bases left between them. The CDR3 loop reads CASSARGNLYEQYF. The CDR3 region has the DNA TGTGCCAGCAGTGCCAGGGGTAATCTCTACGAGCAGTACTTC.

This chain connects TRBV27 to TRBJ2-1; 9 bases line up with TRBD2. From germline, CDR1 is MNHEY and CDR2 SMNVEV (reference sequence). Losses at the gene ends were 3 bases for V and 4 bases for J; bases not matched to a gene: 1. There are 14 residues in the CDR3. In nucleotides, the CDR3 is TGTGCCAGCAGTTTCCTAGCGGGGTACAATGAGCAGTTCTTC. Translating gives CASSFLAGYNEQFF.

This chain's CDR3 is CASSEVKSSGVSAKNIQYF. The CDR3 coding sequence is TGTGCCAGCAGTGAAGTAAAGTCTAGCGGAGTTTCAGCCAAAAACATTCAGTACTTC. The V and J genes are TRBV6-1 and TRBJ2-4; 7 positions agree with TRBD2. The CDR3 has 19 residues. The germline V gene has CDR1 MNHNS and CDR2 SASEGT. Trimming cost V 1 base and J 0 bases; bases outside gene matches: 12.

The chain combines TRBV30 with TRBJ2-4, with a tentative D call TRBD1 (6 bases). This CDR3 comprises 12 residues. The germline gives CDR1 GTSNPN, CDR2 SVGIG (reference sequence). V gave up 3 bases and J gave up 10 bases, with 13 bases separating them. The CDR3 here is CAWRMGQGIQYF. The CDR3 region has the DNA TGTGCCTGGAGGATGGGGCAGGGGATTCAGTACTTC. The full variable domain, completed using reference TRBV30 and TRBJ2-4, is SQTIHQWPATLVQPVGSPLSLECTVEGTSNPNLYWYRQAAGRGLQLLFYSVGIGQISSEVPQNLSASRPQDRQFILSSKKLLLSDSGFYLCAWRMGQGIQYFGAGTRLSVL.

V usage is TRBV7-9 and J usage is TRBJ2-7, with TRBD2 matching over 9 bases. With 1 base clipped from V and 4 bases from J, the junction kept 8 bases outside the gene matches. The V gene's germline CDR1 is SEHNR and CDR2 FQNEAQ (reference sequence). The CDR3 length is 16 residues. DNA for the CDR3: TGTGCCAGCAGCTTAGGGGGTAGCGGGAGTGCATACGAGCAGTACTTC. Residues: CASSLGGSGSAYEQYF.

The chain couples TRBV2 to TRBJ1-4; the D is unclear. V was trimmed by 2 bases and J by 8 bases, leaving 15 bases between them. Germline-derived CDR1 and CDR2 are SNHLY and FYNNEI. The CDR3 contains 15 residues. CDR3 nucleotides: TGTGCCAGCAGTGAATTCGGAGGTTCAGGCGAAAAACTGTTTTTT. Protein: CASSEFGGSGEKLFF. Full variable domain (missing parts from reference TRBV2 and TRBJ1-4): EPEVTQTPSHQVTQMGQEVILRCVPISNHLYFYWYRQILGQKVEFLVSFYNNEISEKSEIFDDQFSVERPDGSNFTLKIRSTKLEDSAMYFCASSEFGGSGEKLFFGSGTQLSVL.

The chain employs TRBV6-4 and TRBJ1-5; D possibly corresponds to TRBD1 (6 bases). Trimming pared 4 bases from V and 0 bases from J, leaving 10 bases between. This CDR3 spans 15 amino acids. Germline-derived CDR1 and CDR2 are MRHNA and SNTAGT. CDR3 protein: CASSVSGDSNQPQHF. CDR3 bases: TGTGCCAGCAGTGTCTCAGGGGATAGCAATCAGCCCCAGCATTTT.

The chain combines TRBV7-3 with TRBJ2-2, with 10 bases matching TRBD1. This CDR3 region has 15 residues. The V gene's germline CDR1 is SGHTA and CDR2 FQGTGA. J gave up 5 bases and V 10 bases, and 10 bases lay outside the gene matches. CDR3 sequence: CATTVGGQGTGELFF. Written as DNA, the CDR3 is TGTGCCACCACGGTGGGGGGACAGGGGACCGGGGAGCTGTTTTTT.

CDR3 sequence: CASSIDRASYTF. In nucleotides, the CDR3 is TGTGCCAGTAGTATCGACAGGGCGAGCTACACCTTC. The chain is built from TRBV19 and TRBJ1-2; 7 nucleotides agree with TRBD1. V lost 3 bases to trimming and J lost 9 bases; unmatched junction nucleotides: 4. The CDR3 totals 12 residues. Germline-derived CDR1 and CDR2 are LNHDA and SQIVND (reference sequence).

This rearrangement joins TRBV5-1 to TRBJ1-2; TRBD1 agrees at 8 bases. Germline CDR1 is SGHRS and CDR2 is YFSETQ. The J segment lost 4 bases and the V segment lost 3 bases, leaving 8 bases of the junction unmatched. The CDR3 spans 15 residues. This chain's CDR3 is CASSSTGTGVYGYTF. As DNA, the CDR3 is TGCGCCAGCAGCTCCACCGGGACAGGTGTCTATGGCTACACCTTC.

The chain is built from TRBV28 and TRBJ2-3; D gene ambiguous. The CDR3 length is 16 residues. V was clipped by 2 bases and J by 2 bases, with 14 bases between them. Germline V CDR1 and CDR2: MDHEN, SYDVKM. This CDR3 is CASSLGPQLITDTQYF. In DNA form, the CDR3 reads TGTGCCAGCAGTTTAGGGCCTCAATTAATCACAGATACGCAGTATTTT. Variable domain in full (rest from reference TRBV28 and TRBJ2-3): DVKVTQSSRYLVKRTGEKVFLECVQDMDHENMFWYRQDPGLGLRLIYFSYDVKMKEKGDIPEGYSVSREKKERFSLILESASTNQTSMYLCASSLGPQLITDTQYFGPGTRLTVL.